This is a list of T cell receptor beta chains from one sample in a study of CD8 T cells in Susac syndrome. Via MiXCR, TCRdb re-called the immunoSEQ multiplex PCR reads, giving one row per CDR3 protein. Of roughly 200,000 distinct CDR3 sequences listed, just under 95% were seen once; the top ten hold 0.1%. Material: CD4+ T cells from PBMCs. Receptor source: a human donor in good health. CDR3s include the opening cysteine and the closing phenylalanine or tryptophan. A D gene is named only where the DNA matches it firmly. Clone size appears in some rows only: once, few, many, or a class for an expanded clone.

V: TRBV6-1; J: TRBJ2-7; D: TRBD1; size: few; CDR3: CASTHRTGAYEQYF; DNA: TGTGCCAGCACCCACCGGACAGGGGCCTACGAGCAGTACTTC
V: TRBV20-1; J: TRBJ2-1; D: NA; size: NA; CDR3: CSACWTDHNEQFF; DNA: TGCAGTGCCTGCTGGACAGACCACAATGAGCAGTTCTTC
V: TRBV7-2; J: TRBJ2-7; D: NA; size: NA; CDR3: CASSKTYEQYF; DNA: TGTGCCAGCAGCAAAACCTACGAGCAGTACTTC
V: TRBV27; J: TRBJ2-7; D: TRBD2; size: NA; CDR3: CATESSGARNEQYF; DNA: TGTGCCACCGAGTCTAGCGGGGCACGAAACGAGCAGTACTTC
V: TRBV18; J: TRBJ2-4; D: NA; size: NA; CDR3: CASSPPGEAKNIQYF; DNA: TGTGCCAGCTCACCACCCGGGGAAGCCAAAAACATTCAGTACTTC
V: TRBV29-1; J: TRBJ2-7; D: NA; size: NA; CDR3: CSVEDPRTYEQYF; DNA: TGCAGCGTTGAAGATCCCCGGACCTACGAGCAGTACTTC
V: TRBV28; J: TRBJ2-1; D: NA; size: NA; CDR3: CASREWRDYNEQFF; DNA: TGTGCCAGCAGGGAGTGGAGGGATTACAATGAGCAGTTCTTC
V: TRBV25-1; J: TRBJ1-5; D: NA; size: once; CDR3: CASSEEGRGGQPQHF; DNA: TGTGCCAGCAGTGAAGAGGGGCGCGGGGGTCAGCCCCAGCATTTT
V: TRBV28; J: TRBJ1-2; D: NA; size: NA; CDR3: CASLSGYSGYTF; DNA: TGTGCCAGTCTATCAGGTTACAGTGGCTACACCTTC
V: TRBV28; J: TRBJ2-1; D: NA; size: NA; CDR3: CASRRNEQFF; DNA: TGTGCCAGCCGACGGAATGAGCAGTTCTTC
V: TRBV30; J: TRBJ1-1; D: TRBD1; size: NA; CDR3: CAWSRGPNTEAFF; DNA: TGTGCCTGGAGTAGGGGGCCGAACACTGAAGCTTTCTTT
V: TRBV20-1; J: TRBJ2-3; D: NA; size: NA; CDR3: CSADTPLGTQYF; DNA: TGCAGTGCTGATACCCCTTTAGGGACGCAGTATTTT
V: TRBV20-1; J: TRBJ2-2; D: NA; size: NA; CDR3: CSARGPSVEDTGELFF; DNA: TGCAGTGCTAGAGGCCCTAGCGTTGAGGACACCGGGGAGCTGTTTTTT
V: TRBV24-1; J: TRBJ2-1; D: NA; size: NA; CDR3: CATSDGGQLNEQFF; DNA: TGTGCCACCAGTGATGGCGGACAGCTCAATGAGCAGTTCTTC
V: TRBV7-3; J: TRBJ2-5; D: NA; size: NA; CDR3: CASSLQATKTQYF; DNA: TGTGCCAGCAGCCTGCAGGCGACGAAGACCCAGTACTTC
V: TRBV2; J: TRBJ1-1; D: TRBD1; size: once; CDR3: CASTAALWLGQGIPEAFF; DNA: TGTGCCAGCACCGCTGCATTATGGCTTGGACAGGGGATCCCTGAAGCTTTCTTT
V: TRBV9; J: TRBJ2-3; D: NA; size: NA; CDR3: CASSVARGSDTQYF; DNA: TGTGCCAGCAGCGTAGCCCGGGGGTCAGATACGCAGTATTTT
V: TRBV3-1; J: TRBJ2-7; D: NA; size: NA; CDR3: CASSQGPGYSYEQYF; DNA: TGTGCCAGCAGCCAAGGTCCGGGATACTCCTACGAGCAGTACTTC
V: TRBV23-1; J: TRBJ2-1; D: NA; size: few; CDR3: CASSLRGDEQFF; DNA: TGCGCCAGCAGTCTCAGGGGTGATGAGCAGTTCTTC
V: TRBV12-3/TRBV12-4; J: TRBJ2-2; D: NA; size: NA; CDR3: CASRLREPGGELFF; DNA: TGTGCCAGCCGCCTCAGGGAACCGGGCGGGGAGCTGTTTTTT
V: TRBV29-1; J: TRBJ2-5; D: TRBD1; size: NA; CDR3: CSVEQGARETQYF; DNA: TGCAGCGTTGAACAGGGGGCGCGAGAGACCCAGTACTTC
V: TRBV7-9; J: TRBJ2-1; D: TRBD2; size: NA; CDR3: CASSLEAGVYNEQFF; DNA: TGTGCCAGCAGCTTAGAAGCGGGAGTCTACAATGAGCAGTTCTTC
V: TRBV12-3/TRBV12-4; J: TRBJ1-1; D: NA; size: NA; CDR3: CASSFPGYGDTEAFF; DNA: TGTGCCAGCAGTTTTCCAGGGTATGGTGACACTGAAGCTTTCTTT
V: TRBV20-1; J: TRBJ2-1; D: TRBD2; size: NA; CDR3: CSARVFGLAANEQFF; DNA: TGCAGTGCTAGAGTCTTCGGACTAGCGGCCAATGAGCAGTTCTTC
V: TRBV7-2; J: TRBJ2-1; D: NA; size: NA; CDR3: CASSPFDRPPYNEQFF; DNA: TGTGCCAGCAGCCCGTTCGACAGGCCCCCCTACAATGAGCAGTTCTTC
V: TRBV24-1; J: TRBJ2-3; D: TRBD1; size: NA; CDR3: CATSKTGGTDTQYF; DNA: TGTGCCACCAGTAAGACAGGGGGCACAGATACGCAGTATTTT
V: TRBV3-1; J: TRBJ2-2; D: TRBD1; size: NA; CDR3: CASRKGQGTGELFF; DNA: TGTGCCAGCAGAAAGGGACAGGGCACCGGGGAGCTGTTTTTT